The 20 T cell receptor beta chains reported below all come from one sample, sequenced in a study of T cell clonality in common variable immunodeficiency. Study observations and caveats: Common variable immunodeficiency TCR beta sequences reportedly had fewer deletions and N-nucleotide insertions.

Profiled with immunoSEQ multiplex PCR; TCRdb holds only in-frame clones, not every one. Found here are more than 35,000 clones, no singletons; the ten largest cover roughly 6%. These receptors are not linked to any known antigen. The sample was peripheral blood mononuclear cells. The receptors come from a human donor with common variable immunodeficiency.

Many counts were recorded for this clone. The CDR3 goes on 3 residues after the read ends, and that part is filled in from the germline J gene. The rearrangement uses TRBV20-1 and TRBJ2-7; possible D gene TRBD2, 6 bases. CDR1 is DFQATT and CDR2 is SNEGSKA in the germline V gene (reference sequence). The CDR3 has 16 amino acids. The ends were cut back, 3 bases at V and 0 bases at J, with 18 bases in the middle. This CDR3 is CSASPPGLQSSYEQYF. CDR3 bases read: TGCAGTGCTAGTCCTCCGGGACTCCAGAGCTCCTACGAG.

This clone counts as medium-sized. The read is 3 residues too short to cover the CDR3 end, so that end is filled in from the germline J gene. V usage is TRBV29-1 and J usage is TRBJ2-3, with D hard to call. Germline V CDR1 and CDR2: SQVTM, ANQGSEA. Trimming cost V 1 base and J 1 base, with 9 bases left between them. CDR3 length: 14 residues. The CDR3 sequence: CSVEGAIRTDTQYF. The part of the CDR3 DNA that was read is TGCAGCGTTGAAGGGGCTATACGCACAGATACG.

This clone occurred a few times. The DNA ends 3 residues before the CDR3 does, and the rest of the CDR3 is filled in from the germline J gene. The chain carries TRBV5-1 and TRBJ2-2; D unresolved. Trimming cost V 0 bases and J 4 bases, with 7 bases left between them. Germline V gene lookup returns CDR1 SGHRS and CDR2 YFSETQ. The CDR3 is 14 residues long. CDR3 bases read: TGCGCCAGCAGCTTGGACCAGGTCACCGGGGAG. Translating it yields CASSLDQVTGE. The whole CDR3 is CASSLDQVTGELFF.

As to this clone: The read ends 3 residues before the CDR3 terminus; that terminus is restored from the germline J gene. The chain combines TRBV19 with TRBJ2-7; unclear D gene. CDR1 and CDR2 (germline): LNHDA, SQIVND (reference sequence). The CDR3 loop spans 13 amino acids. Trimming took off 4 bases at V and 3 bases at J, with 10 bases between the two ends. The part of the CDR3 DNA that was read is TGTGCCAGTAGTAATCTAGATTTCTACGAG. Protein product: CASSNLDFYE. The CDR3 as a whole reads CASSNLDFYEQYF.

This clone came up many times. The sequence runs out 3 residues before the end of the CDR3; the remainder is reconstructed from the germline J gene. The rearrangement joins TRBV20-1 to TRBJ2-7; TRBD2 matches at 8 bases. The CDR3 covers 13 residues. Germline V gives CDR1 DFQATT, CDR2 SNEGSKA (reference sequence). V was pared by 3 bases and J by 3 bases, with 4 bases of the junction left unmatched. Partial CDR3 DNA: TGCAGTGCTAGCGGGAGGGGGTACTACGAG. Translating it yields CSASGRGYYE. The CDR3 reads in full as CSASGRGYYEQYF.

This clone was detected many times. The CDR3 extends 3 residues past the end of the read, so its final part is completed from the germline J gene. The V call is TRBV5-1, the J call TRBJ2-7; 8 nucleotides agree with TRBD1. After removal of 2 bases from V and 2 bases from J, the junction contained 6 bases not matched to a gene. The germline gives CDR1 SGHRS, CDR2 YFSETQ. CDR3 length: 15 residues. The CDR3: CASSLTGTGAYEQYF. The sequenced part of the CDR3 DNA is TGCGCCAGCAGCTTAACCGGGACAGGCGCCTACGAG.

On this clone itself: The read ends 3 residues early relative to the CDR3; the germline J gene fills the gap. J is TRBJ2-1 and V is TRBV7-8; maybe TRBD2 (6 bases). The CDR3 covers 18 residues. Trimming removed 5 bases at V and 7 bases at J, with 27 bases between. Germline loops: CDR1 SGHVS, CDR2 FQNEAQ. Partial CDR3 DNA: TGTGCCAGCAGCCCGTCAACGTTCCTAGCGCCCTCGGGGAATGAG. The encoded protein is CASSPSTFLAPSGNE. The entire CDR3 is CASSPSTFLAPSGNEQFF.

This clone was detected ten times or more. The read gets to within 3 residues of the CDR3 end, and the germline J gene fills in the rest. The rearrangement uses TRBV29-1 and TRBJ2-7; TRBD1 matches at 10 bases. The CDR3 loop spans 13 amino acids. The germline V gene encodes CDR1 SQVTM and CDR2 ANQGSEA. Trimming cost V 6 bases and J 5 bases; bases outside gene matches: 7. The chain's CDR3 is CSVMGQGRHEQYF. Partial CDR3 DNA: TGCAGCGTAATGGGACAGGGGAGGCACGAG.

This clone has ten or more counts. Coverage ceases 3 residues before the CDR3 finishes, and the germline J gene fills in the end. V and J are TRBV2 and TRBJ2-5; unclear D gene. Germline loops: CDR1 SNHLY, CDR2 FYNNEI. V was cut by 0 bases and J by 1 base, with 9 bases left in between. The CDR3 spans 15 residues. The CDR3 DNA, read in part, is TGTGCCAGCAGTGAAGCGCGCGGAGTCCAAGAGACC. Its translation: CASSEARGVQET. The CDR3 as a whole reads CASSEARGVQETQYF.

This clone came up many times. Read data end 3 residues before the CDR3 end; the end is taken from the germline J gene. The rearrangement uses TRBV14 and TRBJ2-2, with a weak D call TRBD2 (6 bases). Germline V lookup: CDR1 SGHDN, CDR2 FVKESK. CDR3 length equals 14 residues. The V and J ends lost 4 bases and 7 bases respectively, with 13 bases between them. The DNA read from the CDR3 is TGTGCCAGCAGCCTCGGGACTCCCCGCGGGGAG. It encodes CASSLGTPRGE. The full CDR3 reads CASSLGTPRGELFF.

Worth noting for this clone: The read finishes 3 residues shy of the CDR3 end, and the germline J gene is used to complete it. V and J are TRBV7-9 and TRBJ2-7, with D perhaps matching TRBD2 (5 bases). Looked up from germline, CDR1 is SEHNR and CDR2 is FQNEAQ (reference sequence). Trimming cost V 5 bases and J 5 bases, with 19 bases left between them. The CDR3 runs to 15 residues. The DNA read from the CDR3 is TGTGCCAGCAGCCCCCGAACCCGAGGGTCCCACGAG. Protein product: CASSPRTRGSHE. The entire CDR3 is CASSPRTRGSHEQYF.

This clone was detected a few times. The read terminates 3 residues ahead of where the CDR3 ends, so the germline J gene completes it. The rearrangement links TRBV2 to TRBJ2-3; TRBD2 matches at 12 bases. Per the germline V gene, CDR1 is SNHLY and CDR2 is FYNNEI. The CDR3 loop spans 15 amino acids. Germline trimming cut 5 bases from V and 5 bases from J; bases unmatched to any gene: 5. The CDR3 protein is CASSQTSGGGDTQYF. The DNA read from the CDR3 is TGTGCCAGCAGTCAGACTAGCGGGGGTGGAGATACG.

This clone has only a few counts. The read stops 3 residues short of the end of the CDR3; the missing end is completed from the germline J gene. V gene TRBV19 combines with J gene TRBJ1-1, with TRBD1 as a possible D gene (5 bases). The germline gives CDR1 LNHDA, CDR2 SQIVND (reference sequence). V was pared by 7 bases and J by 1 base, with 13 bases between. The CDR3 contains 14 residues. CDR3 DNA (partial): TGTGCCAGTATCTTCGGAAGGGGGAACACTGAA. It specifies CASIFGRGNTE. The entire CDR3 protein is CASIFGRGNTEAFF.

There are many counts of this clone. The read gets to within 3 residues of the CDR3 end, and the germline J gene fills in the rest. The genes are TRBV30 and TRBJ1-6, with D perhaps matching TRBD1 (5 bases). CDR3 length: 13 residues. Trimming left V 5 bases short and J 5 bases short, with 10 bases between. Germline values: CDR1 GTSNPN, CDR2 SVGIG (reference sequence). Partial CDR3 DNA: TGTGCCTGGGCGGGACTTCATAATTCACCC. Protein product: CAWAGLHNSP. The CDR3 as a whole reads CAWAGLHNSPLHF.

Remarks on this clone: The read falls 3 residues short of the CDR3 end, and the missing part is taken from the germline J gene. This chain joins TRBV7-2 and TRBJ1-3; possibly TRBD1 for D (6 bases). The CDR3 spans 13 residues. Trimming left V 5 bases short and J 3 bases short, with 8 bases between. Germline V gene lookup returns CDR1 SGHTA and CDR2 FQGNSA. CDR3 DNA, as far as it was read: TGTGCCAGCAGCACGGACAGTGGAAACACC. Translating it yields CASSTDSGNT. The complete CDR3 protein is CASSTDSGNTIYF.

This clone was seen only a few times. The sequenced fragment ends 3 residues before the CDR3 boundary, so the rest is inferred from the germline J gene. V usage is TRBV30 and J usage is TRBJ1-1; D is perhaps TRBD1 (5 bases). The CDR3 is 14 amino acids. V lost 0 bases and J lost 5, with 13 bases in between. Germline CDR1 GTSNPN, CDR2 SVGIG (reference sequence). This chain's CDR3 is CAWSVRGMRTEAFF. The part of the CDR3 DNA that was read is TGTGCCTGGAGTGTACGGGGGATGCGGACTGAA. Filled out from reference TRBV30 and TRBJ1-1, the complete variable domain reads SQTIHQWPATLVQPVGSPLSLECTVEGTSNPNLYWYRQAAGRGLQLLFYSVGIGQISSEVPQNLSASRPQDRQFILSSKKLLLSDSGFYLCAWSVRGMRTEAFFGQGTRLTVV.

At least ten counts were recorded for this clone. The read halts 3 residues ahead of the CDR3 end, with the missing end drawn from the germline J gene. This chain joins TRBV20-1 and TRBJ2-1; 10 bases map to TRBD2. V trimming: 5 bases; J trimming: 7 bases; junction bases outside the gene matches: 8. The CDR3 has 14 residues. The germline gives CDR1 DFQATT, CDR2 SNEGSKA (reference sequence). The covered CDR3 bases are TGCAGTGCTCGAACACTAGCGGGAAGGAATGAG. Its translation is CSARTLAGRNE. The full CDR3 protein reads CSARTLAGRNEQFF.

This clone was observed a handful of times. The missing CDR3 end, 3 residues past where the read stops, is filled in from the germline J gene. V and J are TRBV5-6 and TRBJ2-7; 8 nucleotides align to TRBD1. J gave up 3 bases and V 4 bases, and 6 bases lay outside the gene matches. CDR1 is SGHDT and CDR2 is YYEEEE in the germline V gene. This CDR3 has 14 amino acids. This CDR3 is CASSLGQVFYEQYF. The CDR3 bases that were read are TGTGCCAGCAGCCTGGGACAGGTTTTCTACGAG.

This clone was counted a few times. The read ends 3 residues shy of where the CDR3 ends; the end is completed using the germline J gene. The chain links TRBV19 to TRBJ2-1; 7 bases align to TRBD2. The CDR3 consists of 15 residues. The J segment lost 9 bases and the V segment lost 4 bases, leaving 12 bases of the junction unmatched. Germline V gives CDR1 LNHDA, CDR2 SQIVND (reference sequence). Partial CDR3 DNA: TGTGCCAGTAGTAATCGCGGGAGCCTTGCTAGTGAG. Residues: CASSNRGSLASE. The entire CDR3 sequence reads CASSNRGSLASEQFF.

This clone occurred many times. The observed sequence ends 3 residues before the CDR3 terminus, with the missing tail filled in from the germline J gene. The V call is TRBV19, the J call TRBJ1-2, with 10 bases aligning to TRBD1. V gave up 1 base and J gave up 5 bases; unmatched junction bases: 10. Looked up from germline, CDR1 is LNHDA and CDR2 is SQIVND (reference sequence). The CDR3 extends over 17 amino acids. CDR3 sequence reads: CASSIAYYRDRGYGYTF. CDR3 DNA (partial): TGTGCCAGTAGTATAGCCTACTACCGGGACAGGGGATATGGC.